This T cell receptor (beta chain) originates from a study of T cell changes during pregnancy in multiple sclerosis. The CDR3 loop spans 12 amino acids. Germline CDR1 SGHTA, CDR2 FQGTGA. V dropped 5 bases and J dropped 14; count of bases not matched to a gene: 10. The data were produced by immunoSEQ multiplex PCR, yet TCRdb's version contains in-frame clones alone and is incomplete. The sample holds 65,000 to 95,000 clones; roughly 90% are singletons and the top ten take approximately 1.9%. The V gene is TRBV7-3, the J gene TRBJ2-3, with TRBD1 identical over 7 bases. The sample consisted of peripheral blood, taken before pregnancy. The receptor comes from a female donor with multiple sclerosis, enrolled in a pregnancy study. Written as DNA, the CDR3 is TGTGCCAGCAGCGTAGACAGGGAAAGGTTGTATTTT. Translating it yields CASSVDRERLYF.